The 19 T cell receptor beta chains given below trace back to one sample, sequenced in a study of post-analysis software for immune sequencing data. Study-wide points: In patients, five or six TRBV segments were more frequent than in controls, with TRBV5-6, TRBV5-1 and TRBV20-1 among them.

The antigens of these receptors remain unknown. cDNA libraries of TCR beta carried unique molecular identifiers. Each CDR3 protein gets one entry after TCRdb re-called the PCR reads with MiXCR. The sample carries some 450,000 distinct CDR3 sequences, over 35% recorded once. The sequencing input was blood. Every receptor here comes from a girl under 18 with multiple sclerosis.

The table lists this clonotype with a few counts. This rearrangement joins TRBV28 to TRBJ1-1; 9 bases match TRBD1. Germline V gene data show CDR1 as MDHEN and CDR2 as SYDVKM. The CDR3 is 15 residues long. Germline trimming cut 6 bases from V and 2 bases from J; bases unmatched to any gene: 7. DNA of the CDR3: TGTGCCAGCAGGTTGGGGGACAGGGACAACACTGAAGCTTTCTTT. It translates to CASRLGDRDNTEAFF.

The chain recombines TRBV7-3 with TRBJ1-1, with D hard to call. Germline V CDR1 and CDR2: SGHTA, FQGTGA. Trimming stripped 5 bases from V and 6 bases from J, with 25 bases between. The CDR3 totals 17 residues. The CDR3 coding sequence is TGTGCCAGCAGCCCCCAAGTTCGGCAGCTGGGATGGTCTGAAGCTTTCTTT. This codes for CASSPQVRQLGWSEAFF.

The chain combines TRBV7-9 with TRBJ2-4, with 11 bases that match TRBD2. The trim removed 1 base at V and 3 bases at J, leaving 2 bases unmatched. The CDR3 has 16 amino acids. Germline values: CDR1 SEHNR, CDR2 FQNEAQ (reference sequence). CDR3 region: CASSLGLAGGKNIQYF. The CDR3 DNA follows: TGTGCCAGCAGCTTAGGTCTAGCGGGAGGCAAAAACATTCAGTACTTC.

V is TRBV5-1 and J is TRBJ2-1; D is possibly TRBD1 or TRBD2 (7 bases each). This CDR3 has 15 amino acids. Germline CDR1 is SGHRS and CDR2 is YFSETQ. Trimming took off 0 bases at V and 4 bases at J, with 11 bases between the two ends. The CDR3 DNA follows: TGCGCCAGCAGCTTGGCGCAGGGGGGGTACAATGAGCAGTTCTTC. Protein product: CASSLAQGGYNEQFF. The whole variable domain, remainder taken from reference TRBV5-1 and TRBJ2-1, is KAGVTQTPRYLIKTRGQQVTLSCSPISGHRSVSWYQQTPGQGLQFLFEYFSETQRNKGNFPGRFSGRQFSNSRSEMNVSTLELGDSALYLCASSLAQGGYNEQFFGPGTRLTVL.

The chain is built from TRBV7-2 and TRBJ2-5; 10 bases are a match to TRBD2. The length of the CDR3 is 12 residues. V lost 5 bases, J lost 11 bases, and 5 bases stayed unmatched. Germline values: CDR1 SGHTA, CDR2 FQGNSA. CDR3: CASSRTSGGQYF. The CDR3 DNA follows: TGTGCCAGCAGCCGGACTAGCGGAGGGCAGTACTTC. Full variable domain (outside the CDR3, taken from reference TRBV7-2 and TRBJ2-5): GAGVSQSPSNKVTEKGKDVELRCDPISGHTALYWYRQSLGQGLEFLIYFQGNSAPDKSGLPSDRFSAERTGGSVSTLTIQRTQQEDSAVYLCASSRTSGGQYFGPGTRLLVL.

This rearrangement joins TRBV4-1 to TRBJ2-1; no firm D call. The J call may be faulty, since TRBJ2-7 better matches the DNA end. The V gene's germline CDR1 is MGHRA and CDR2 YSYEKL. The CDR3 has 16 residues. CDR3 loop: CASSQDPFSSYNEQYF. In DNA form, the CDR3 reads TGCGCCAGCAGCCAAGATCCCTTTAGCTCCTACAATGAGCAGTACTTC.

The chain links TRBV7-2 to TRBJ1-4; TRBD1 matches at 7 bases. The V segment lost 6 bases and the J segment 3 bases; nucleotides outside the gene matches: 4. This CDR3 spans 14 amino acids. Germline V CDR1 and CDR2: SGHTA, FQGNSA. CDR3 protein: CASRLTGSNEKLFF. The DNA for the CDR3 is TGTGCCAGCAGATTGACAGGGTCTAATGAAAAACTGTTTTTT.

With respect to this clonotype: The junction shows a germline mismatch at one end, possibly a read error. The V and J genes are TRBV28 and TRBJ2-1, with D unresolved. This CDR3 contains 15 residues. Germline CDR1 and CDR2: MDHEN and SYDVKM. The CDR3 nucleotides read TGTGCCAACAGTTTGTACACAGTACCTGACAATGAGCAGTTCTTC. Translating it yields CANSLYTVPDNEQFF. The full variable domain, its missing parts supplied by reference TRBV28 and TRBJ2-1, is DVKVTQSSRYLVKRTGEKVFLECVQDMDHENMFWYRQDPGLGLRLIYFSYDVKMKEKGDIPEGYSVSREKKERFSLILESASTNQTSMYLCANSLYTVPDNEQFFGPGTRLTVL.

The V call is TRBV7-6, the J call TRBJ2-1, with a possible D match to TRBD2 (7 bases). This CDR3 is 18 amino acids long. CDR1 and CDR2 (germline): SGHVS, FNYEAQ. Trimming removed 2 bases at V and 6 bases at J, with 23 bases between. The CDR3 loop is CASSLLGVGGRGSNEQFF. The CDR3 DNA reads TGTGCCAGCAGCTTACTCGGAGTTGGAGGGAGGGGGAGCAATGAGCAGTTCTTC.

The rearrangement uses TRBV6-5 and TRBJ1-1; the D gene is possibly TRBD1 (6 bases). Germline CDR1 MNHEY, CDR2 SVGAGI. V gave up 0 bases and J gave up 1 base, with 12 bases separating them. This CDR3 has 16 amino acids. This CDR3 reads CASSYSLAGANTEAFF. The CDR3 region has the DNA TGTGCCAGCAGTTACTCGTTAGCAGGGGCGAACACTGAAGCTTTCTTT.

The CDR3 DNA is TGTGCCAGCGGACCGGACAGGGTTTCCTATGGCTACACCTTC. Amino acid sequence: CASGPDRVSYGYTF. V gene TRBV12-3 or TRBV12-4 combines with J gene TRBJ1-2; 8 bases line up with TRBD1. The length of the CDR3 is 14 residues. V dropped 8 bases and J dropped 4; count of bases not matched to a gene: 9.

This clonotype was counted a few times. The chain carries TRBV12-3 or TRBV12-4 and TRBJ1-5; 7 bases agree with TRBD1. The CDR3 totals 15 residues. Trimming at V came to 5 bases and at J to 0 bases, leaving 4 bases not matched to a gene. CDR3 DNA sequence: TGTGCCAGCAGTGAAGACAGGGTTAGCAATCAGCCCCAGCATTTT. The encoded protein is CASSEDRVSNQPQHF.

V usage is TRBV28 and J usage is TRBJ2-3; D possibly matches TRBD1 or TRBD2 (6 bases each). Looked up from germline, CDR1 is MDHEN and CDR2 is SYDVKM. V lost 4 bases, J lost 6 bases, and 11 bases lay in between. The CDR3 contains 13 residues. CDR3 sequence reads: CASSSQGRDTQYF. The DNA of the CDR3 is TGTGCCAGCAGTTCGCAGGGGAGGGATACGCAGTATTTT.

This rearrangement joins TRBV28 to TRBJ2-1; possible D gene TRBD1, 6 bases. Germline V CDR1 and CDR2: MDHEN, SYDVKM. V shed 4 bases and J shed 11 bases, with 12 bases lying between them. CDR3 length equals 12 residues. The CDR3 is CASSWGRDKQFF. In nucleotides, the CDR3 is TGTGCCAGCAGTTGGGGACGGGACAAGCAGTTCTTC.

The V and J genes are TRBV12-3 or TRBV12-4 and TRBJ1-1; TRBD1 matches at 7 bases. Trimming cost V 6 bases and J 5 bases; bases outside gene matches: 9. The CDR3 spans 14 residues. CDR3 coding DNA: TGTGCCAGCAGCCCAGAGGGGGCAGTGACTGAAGCTTTCTTT. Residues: CASSPEGAVTEAFF.

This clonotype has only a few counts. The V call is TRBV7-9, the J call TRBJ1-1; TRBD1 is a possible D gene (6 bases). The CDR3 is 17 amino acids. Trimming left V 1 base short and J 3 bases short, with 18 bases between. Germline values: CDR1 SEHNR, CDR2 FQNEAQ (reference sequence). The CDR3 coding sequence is TGTGCCAGCAGCTTAGGACGGGGGGCGCGGGTGGACACTGAAGCTTTCTTT. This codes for CASSLGRGARVDTEAFF.

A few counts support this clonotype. CDR3 sequence (DNA): TGTGCCAGCAGCGCGCCGTCAGCAGGGGGATATTTGGAGACCCAGTACTTC. Translation: CASSAPSAGGYLETQYF. J is TRBJ2-5 and V is TRBV9, with 7 bases fitting TRBD1. Germline V gene sequence: CDR1 SGDLS, CDR2 YYNGEE. The CDR3 consists of 17 residues. With V trimmed by 3 bases and J by 5 bases, 16 bases remained unmatched.

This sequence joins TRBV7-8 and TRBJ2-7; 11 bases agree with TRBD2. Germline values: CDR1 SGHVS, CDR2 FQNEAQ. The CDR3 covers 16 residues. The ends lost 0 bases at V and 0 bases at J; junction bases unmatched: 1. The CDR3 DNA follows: TGTGCCAGCAGCTTAGCGCTAGCGGGAGGCTCCTACGAGCAGTACTTC. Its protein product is CASSLALAGGSYEQYF.

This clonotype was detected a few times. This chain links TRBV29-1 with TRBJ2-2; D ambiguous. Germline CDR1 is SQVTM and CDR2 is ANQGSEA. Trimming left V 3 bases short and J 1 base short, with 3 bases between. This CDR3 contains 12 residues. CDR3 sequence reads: CSVDRNTGELFF. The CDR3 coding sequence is TGCAGCGTTGACCGGAACACCGGGGAGCTGTTTTTT.